The present T cell receptor (beta chain) was sequenced within a study of control samples from healthy donors and cancer patients. The table came from immunoSEQ multiplex PCR; TCRdb's copy has only in-frame clones and leaves some out. The sample lists more than 150,000 clones, approximately 90% occurring once. CDR3 length: 16 residues. V was pared by 2 bases and J by 5 bases, with 6 bases of the junction left unmatched. CDR1 GTSNPN and CDR2 SVGIG come from the germline V gene (reference sequence). The source is a woman aged 30 to 39 in good health. Sequencing was carried out using blood. The chain employs TRBV30 and TRBJ2-5; 15 bases are a match to TRBD2. The CDR3 here is CAWSPGLAGGSETQYF. Here the CDR3 DNA reads TGTGCCTGGAGTCCGGGACTAGCGGGAGGATCGGAGACCCAGTACTTC.